This T cell receptor (beta chain) was sequenced for a study of CD8+ T cells in alopecia areata. Study conclusions and caveats: Clarity of TCR sharing across patients fell short of that in mice, possibly HLA-related. Within the top 100, expanded CD8+ clones significantly decreased with tofacitinib, as did scalp clonality. During tofacitinib treatment, many expanded lesional clones remained in scalp and blood.

Documented treatment: oral pan-JAK inhibitor, 5-10 mg twice daily. Of note for this clone: The antigen remains unidentified.

V dropped 2 bases and J dropped 5 bases, with 12 bases sitting between them. The V gene's germline CDR1 is SNHLY and CDR2 FYNNEI. This CDR3 has 15 residues. Once RNA had been extracted, it was reverse transcribed into cDNA to act as the sequencing template. Assay: immunoSEQ multiplex PCR; the TCRdb copy retains only in-frame clones and omits some. Of 150,000 or so clones in the sample, around 87% were seen once. J is TRBJ2-2 and V is TRBV2, with D hard to call. The source is a human donor with alopecia areata. The starting material was CD8+ T cells sorted from blood, obtained at week 4, from a patient treated with tofacitinib. The CDR3 is CASSERLWGTGELFF. CDR3 DNA: TGTGCCAGCAGTGAAAGGTTGTGGGGAACCGGGGAGCTGTTTTTT. The full variable domain, its missing parts supplied by reference TRBV2 and TRBJ2-2, is EPEVTQTPSHQVTQMGQEVILRCVPISNHLYFYWYRQILGQKVEFLVSFYNNEISEKSEIFDDQFSVERPDGSNFTLKIRSTKLEDSAMYFCASSERLWGTGELFFGEGSRLTVL.